The entry below describes one T cell receptor (beta chain). What it binds is not known. Primed by a sample-barcoded 5' primer and a J-beta primer mix, a second PCR proceeded for roughly 6 to 12 cycles. Each cDNA was tagged by a template-switch adaptor containing 12 random nucleotides. TCRdb recomputed calls from the 5' RACE reads with MiXCR, one row per CDR3 protein. The data show roughly 1,500,000 distinct CDR3 sequences, with approximately 42% seen just once and roughly 7.9% held by the top ten. This specimen comes from a study of blood T cells in healthy people across ages. Study observations and caveats: Significant beta diversity loss was already apparent by age roughly 40, declining roughly linearly.

Caucasian, healthy and from Russia, the donors were aged between about 6 and 90. A minimum of 6 micrograms of total RNA was extracted per sample. The length of the CDR3 is 14 residues. Germline V gives CDR1 MDHEN, CDR2 SYDVKM. J was trimmed by 8 bases and V by 4 bases; bases with no gene match: 7. This chain connects TRBV28 to TRBJ1-4; 7 bases are shared with TRBD1. The TCR was taken from a woman aged 18 to 35 in good health. The sample comprised blood. CDR3: CASSSGTEKEKLFF. The CDR3 DNA reads as TGTGCCAGCAGTTCCGGGACAGAAAAAGAAAAACTGTTTTTT.